The entry that follows covers one T cell receptor (beta chain) sequence. Its antigen remains unknown. The PCR ran on 60 Vbeta and 13 Jbeta primers. TCRdb keeps only in-frame clones here, not all; method: immunoSEQ multiplex PCR. This table has under 140,000 clones, around 87% appearing once. The data originate from a study of cytomegalovirus exposure and HLA in healthy donors. Broader study findings: An analysis was carried out at a later point. It showed that HLA-associated TCR beta chains were more clonally expanded than equally common non-associated chains. HLA restriction was apparent for most CMV-associated TCR beta chains in a later analysis. The classifier reportedly diagnosed cytomegalovirus status with high sensitivity and specificity. With DRB1 most and HLA-C fewest, TCR association rates differed between HLA loci in a later analysis.

This CDR3 has 13 amino acids. Germline CDR1 and CDR2: LNHNV and YYDKDF (reference sequence). The ends were cut back, 0 bases at V and 13 bases at J, with 13 bases in the middle. Sequences were obtained from PBMCs. The receptor's source is a man aged 40-50 years in good health and CMV-seronegative. This chain uses TRBV15 with TRBJ2-1; D is perhaps TRBD2 (5 bases). The CDR3 coding sequence is TGTGCCACCAGCAGAGATATTAAAGCGGAACAGTTCTTC. This sequence encodes CATSRDIKAEQFF. Full variable domain (rest looked up from reference TRBV15 and TRBJ2-1): DAMVIQNPRYQVTQFGKPVTLSCSQTLNHNVMYWYQQKSSQAPKLLFHYYDKDFNNEADTPDNFQSRRPNTSFCFLDIRSPGLGDTAMYLCATSRDIKAEQFFGPGTRLTVL.